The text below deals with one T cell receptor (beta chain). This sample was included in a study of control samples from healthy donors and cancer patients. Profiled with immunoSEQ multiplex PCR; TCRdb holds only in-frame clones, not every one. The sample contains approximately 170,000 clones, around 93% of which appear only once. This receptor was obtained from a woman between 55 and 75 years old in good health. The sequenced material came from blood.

CDR3 sequence: CAWSVLAGGNEQFF. CDR3 in DNA: TGTGCCTGGAGTGTACTAGCGGGGGGTAATGAGCAGTTCTTC. The gene calls are TRBV30 and TRBJ2-1; 12 bases line up with TRBD2. This CDR3 has 14 amino acids. The germline V gene has CDR1 GTSNPN and CDR2 SVGIG (reference sequence). Trimming at V came to 0 bases and at J to 7 bases, leaving 1 base not matched to a gene.